Each of the 5 T cell receptor beta chains below was sequenced from the same sample in a study of shared clonotypes between healthy human individuals. Clones were read by immunoSEQ multiplex PCR, and TCRdb kept only the in-frame ones, dropping some. The repertoire holds about 450,000 clones, with about 76% as singletons. The sample comprised PBMCs. All receptors come from a woman aged 35 to 49 in good health. Some clones in this sample may be carry-over from other donors' samples.

This clone was observed a single time. The chain couples TRBV6-5 to TRBJ2-2; D tentatively reads TRBD1 or TRBD2 (5 bases each). The CDR3 is made up of 14 amino acids. Trimming took 7 bases from V and 4 from J, leaving 13 bases between them. Germline V gives CDR1 MNHEY, CDR2 SVGAGI. CDR3 sequence (DNA): TGTGCCAGCAAAGAGGGGAGTAGCACCGGGGAGCTGTTTTTT. Translated, it gives CASKEGSSTGELFF.

The chain couples TRBV19 to TRBJ2-3; D uncertain. V was pared by 2 bases and J by 3 bases, with 6 bases between. Germline values: CDR1 LNHDA, CDR2 SQIVND (reference sequence). CDR3 size: 13 residues. The CDR3 DNA follows: TGTGCCAGTAGTATAAGATGGACAGATACGCAGTATTTT. Its translation is CASSIRWTDTQYF.

The genes are TRBV28 and TRBJ2-7, with TRBD2 as a possible D gene (6 bases). V shed 5 bases and J shed 1 base, with 12 bases lying between them. The CDR3 is made up of 14 amino acids. Germline loops: CDR1 MDHEN, CDR2 SYDVKM. In nucleotides, the CDR3 is TGTGCCAGCAGTCGGAGGCGGGGATCCTACGAGCAGTACTTC. Encoded protein: CASSRRRGSYEQYF.

This chain connects TRBV5-4 to TRBJ2-1; weak D call: TRBD1 (5 bases). Germline CDR1 SGHNT, CDR2 YYREEE (reference sequence). The CDR3 loop spans 13 amino acids. V was clipped by 2 bases and J by 5 bases, with 8 bases between them. The chain's CDR3 is CASSFARDNEQFF. The CDR3, as DNA: TGTGCCAGCAGCTTTGCCAGGGACAATGAGCAGTTCTTC.

This clone has only a few counts. The V gene is TRBV6-1, the J gene TRBJ1-5; tentatively, D is TRBD1 (5 bases). Germline V gives CDR1 MNHNS, CDR2 SASEGT. Trimming pared 0 bases from V and 7 bases from J, leaving 16 bases between. CDR3 size: 16 residues. The CDR3 DNA follows: TGTGCCAGCAGTGAAGCTGTCAGGGCGAAAAAACAGCCCCAGCATTTT. Encoded protein: CASSEAVRAKKQPQHF.